Listed below are T cell receptor beta chains from one sample, sequenced in a study of blood T cell repertoires in COVID-19. TCRdb's copy holds only in-frame clones and misses some; the assay was immunoSEQ multiplex PCR. The sample consists of about 370,000 clones, over 85% of them appearing once. Sequenced input: PBMCs or T cells enriched from blood (not recorded which). These receptors all stem from a woman in her twenties or thirties who had recovered from COVID-19. The CDR3 runs from the conserved cysteine through the conserved F or W. Fields, in order: J gene, CDR3 length, clone size, D gene, V gene, CDR3 DNA, CDR3 protein. D genes are given only for firm matches. Clone size is shown for a subset of rows, as once, few, many or a class of expanded clone.

J gene: TRBJ1-4; CDR3 length: 14; clone size: .; D gene: TRBD1; V gene: TRBV7-8; CDR3 DNA: TGTGCCAGCAGCTCGGGACAGCGAAATGAAAAACTGTTTTTT; CDR3 protein: CASSSGQRNEKLFF
J gene: TRBJ2-4; CDR3 length: 18; clone size: .; D gene: .; V gene: TRBV21-1; CDR3 DNA: TGTGCCAGCAGCGCCCTACCGGGACAGGGGGAAGCCAAAAACATTCAGTACTTC; CDR3 protein: CASSALPGQGEAKNIQYF
J gene: TRBJ2-1; CDR3 length: 13; clone size: .; D gene: .; V gene: TRBV5-6; CDR3 DNA: TGTGCCAGCAGCTTGGGACGCCACAGTGAGCAGTTCTTC; CDR3 protein: CASSLGRHSEQFF
J gene: TRBJ2-1; CDR3 length: 14; clone size: .; D gene: TRBD2; V gene: TRBV6-5; CDR3 DNA: TGTGCCAGCAGGATGGGACTAAACTACAATGAGCAGTTCTTC; CDR3 protein: CASRMGLNYNEQFF
J gene: TRBJ2-7; CDR3 length: 13; clone size: .; D gene: .; V gene: TRBV27; CDR3 DNA: TGTGCCAGCTTTAGGGACAACGAGGGCGAGCAGTACTTC; CDR3 protein: CASFRDNEGEQYF
J gene: TRBJ1-1; CDR3 length: 13; clone size: .; D gene: TRBD1; V gene: TRBV10-3; CDR3 DNA: TGTGCCATCAGTGAGCGAGGACAGGTCGAAGCTTTCTTT; CDR3 protein: CAISERGQVEAFF
J gene: TRBJ2-4; CDR3 length: 15; clone size: .; D gene: TRBD1; V gene: TRBV19; CDR3 DNA: TGTGCCAGTAGTCCACCACAGGGGAAGGAAAACATTCAGTACTTC; CDR3 protein: CASSPPQGKENIQYF
J gene: TRBJ2-1; CDR3 length: 17; clone size: .; D gene: .; V gene: TRBV24-1; CDR3 DNA: TGTGCCACCAGTGATCCCCCAAGACTCGGCGGTTACAATGAGCAGTTCTTC; CDR3 protein: CATSDPPRLGGYNEQFF
J gene: TRBJ2-7; CDR3 length: 14; clone size: once; D gene: .; V gene: TRBV30; CDR3 DNA: TGTGCCTGGGTGTCCACCTCAGGTGCCTACGAGCAGTACTTC; CDR3 protein: CAWVSTSGAYEQYF
J gene: TRBJ2-1; CDR3 length: 14; clone size: .; D gene: .; V gene: TRBV19; CDR3 DNA: TGTGCCAGTAGTATGGGCCGGCTGGGTTCTGAGCAGTTCTTC; CDR3 protein: CASSMGRLGSEQFF
J gene: TRBJ2-7; CDR3 length: 13; clone size: .; D gene: TRBD1; V gene: TRBV4-1; CDR3 DNA: TGCGCCAGCAGCCAACAGGGGGCTTACGAGCAGTACTTC; CDR3 protein: CASSQQGAYEQYF
J gene: TRBJ1-5; CDR3 length: 16; clone size: .; D gene: .; V gene: TRBV19; CDR3 DNA: TGTGCCAGTAGTATCCGACAGGACCATCTCTATCAGCCCCAGCATTTT; CDR3 protein: CASSIRQDHLYQPQHF
J gene: TRBJ1-1; CDR3 length: 13; clone size: .; D gene: .; V gene: TRBV7-9; CDR3 DNA: TGTGCCAGCAGCTTAGCCGGGGAAACTGAAGCTTTCTTT; CDR3 protein: CASSLAGETEAFF
J gene: TRBJ2-1; CDR3 length: 15; clone size: .; D gene: TRBD1; V gene: TRBV5-1; CDR3 DNA: TGCGCCAGCAGCTTGGAGGGTACAGGGGGCAATGAGCAGTTCTTC; CDR3 protein: CASSLEGTGGNEQFF
J gene: TRBJ2-1; CDR3 length: 12; clone size: .; D gene: TRBD1; V gene: TRBV6-5; CDR3 DNA: TGTGCCAGCAGGCCTTACAGGGGGCAAGAGTTCTTC; CDR3 protein: CASRPYRGQEFF
J gene: TRBJ1-1; CDR3 length: 17; clone size: .; D gene: .; V gene: TRBV9; CDR3 DNA: TGTGCCAGCAGCAACCCACGTCAGGACAGTTTGAACACTGAAGCTTTCTTT; CDR3 protein: CASSNPRQDSLNTEAFF